This T cell receptor beta chain stems from a study of OX40 agonist ivuxolimab in advanced cancers. For the study at large: Participants could have had prior anti-PD-1, anti-PD-L1 or anti-CTLA-4 therapy, and less than 45% had some. General study results and limits: Some patients without response likewise showed low normalized clonal expansion.

Produced via immunoSEQ multiplex PCR; TCRdb's table is partial and in-frame only. The table records approximately 54,000 clones, 80% to 95% of them present only once. This clone was observed a single time. Its specificity is not known. The CDR3 totals 13 residues. Germline CDR1 reads SEHNR; CDR2 reads FQNEAQ (reference sequence). Trimming left V 5 bases short and J 3 bases short, with 10 bases between. The starting material was CD4+ or CD8+ T cells sorted from blood, obtained in a trial of the OX40 agonist ivuxolimab. The source is an adult with an advanced solid tumor such as melanoma, head and neck, liver or kidney cancer. The chain couples TRBV7-9 to TRBJ1-1; D is undetermined. The DNA for the CDR3 is TGTGCCAGCAGCCGTCGGGTTGACACTGAAGCTTTCTTT. Encoded protein: CASSRRVDTEAFF.